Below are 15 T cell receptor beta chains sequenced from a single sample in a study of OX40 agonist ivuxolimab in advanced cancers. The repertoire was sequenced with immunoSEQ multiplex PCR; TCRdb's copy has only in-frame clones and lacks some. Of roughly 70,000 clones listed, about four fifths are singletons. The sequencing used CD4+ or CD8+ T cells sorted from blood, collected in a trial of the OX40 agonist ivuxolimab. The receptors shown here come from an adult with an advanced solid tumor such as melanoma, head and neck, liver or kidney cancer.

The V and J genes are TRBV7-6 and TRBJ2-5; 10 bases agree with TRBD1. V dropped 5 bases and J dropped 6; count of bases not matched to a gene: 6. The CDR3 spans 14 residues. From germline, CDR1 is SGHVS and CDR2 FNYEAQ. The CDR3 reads CASSLLDRGKTQYF. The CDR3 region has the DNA TGTGCCAGCAGCCTGCTGGACAGGGGGAAGACCCAGTACTTC. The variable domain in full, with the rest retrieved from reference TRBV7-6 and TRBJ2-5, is GAGVSQSPRYKVTKRGQDVALRCDPISGHVSLYWYRQALGQGPEFLTYFNYEAQQDKSGLPNDRFSAERPEGSISTLTIQRTEQRDSAMYRCASSLLDRGKTQYFGPGTRLLVL.

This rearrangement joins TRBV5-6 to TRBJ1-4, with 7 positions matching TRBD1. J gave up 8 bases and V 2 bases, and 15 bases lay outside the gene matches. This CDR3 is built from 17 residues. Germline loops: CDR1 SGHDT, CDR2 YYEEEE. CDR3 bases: TGTGCCAGCAGCTTCCGGGACGGGAAAGAGGGGGCAGAAAAACTGTTTTTT. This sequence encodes CASSFRDGKEGAEKLFF. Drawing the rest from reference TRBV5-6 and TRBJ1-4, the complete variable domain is DAGVTQSPTHLIKTRGQQVTLRCSPKSGHDTVSWYQQALGQGPQFIFQYYEEEERQRGNFPDRFSGHQFPNYSSELNVNALLLGDSALYLCASSFRDGKEGAEKLFFGSGTQLSVL.

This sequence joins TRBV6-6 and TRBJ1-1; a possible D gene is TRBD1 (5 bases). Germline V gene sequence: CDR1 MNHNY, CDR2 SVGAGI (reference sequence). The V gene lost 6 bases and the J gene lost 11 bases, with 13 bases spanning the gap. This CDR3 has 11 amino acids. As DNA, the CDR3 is TGTGCCAGCAGACAAACAGGATTTGCTTTCTTT. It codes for CASRQTGFAFF.

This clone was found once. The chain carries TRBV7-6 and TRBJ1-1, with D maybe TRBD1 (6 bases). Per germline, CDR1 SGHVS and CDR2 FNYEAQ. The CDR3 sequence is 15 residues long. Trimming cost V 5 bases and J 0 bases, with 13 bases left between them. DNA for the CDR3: TGTGCCAGCAGCCCAGGGGCAGGGATGAACACTGAAGCTTTCTTT. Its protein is CASSPGAGMNTEAFF.

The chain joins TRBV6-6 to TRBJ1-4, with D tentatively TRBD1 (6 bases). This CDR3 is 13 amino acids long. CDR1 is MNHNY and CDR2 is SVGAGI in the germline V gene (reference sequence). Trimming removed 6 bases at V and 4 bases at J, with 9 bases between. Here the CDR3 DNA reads TGTGCCAGCAGCCAGGGGTATAATGAAAAACTGTTTTTT. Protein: CASSQGYNEKLFF.

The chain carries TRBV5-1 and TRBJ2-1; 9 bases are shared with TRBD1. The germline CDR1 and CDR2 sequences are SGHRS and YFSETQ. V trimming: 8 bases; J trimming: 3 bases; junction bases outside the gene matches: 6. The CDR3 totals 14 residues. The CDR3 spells CASFGTGFYNEQFF. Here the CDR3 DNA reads TGCGCCAGTTTCGGGACAGGGTTCTACAATGAGCAGTTCTTC.

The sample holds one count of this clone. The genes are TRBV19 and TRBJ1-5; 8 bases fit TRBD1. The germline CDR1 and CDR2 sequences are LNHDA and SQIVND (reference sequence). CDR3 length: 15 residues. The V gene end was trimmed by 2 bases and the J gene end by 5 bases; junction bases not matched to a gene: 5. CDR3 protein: CASSIWGTGHQPQHF. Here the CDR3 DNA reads TGTGCCAGTAGTATATGGGGGACAGGTCATCAGCCCCAGCATTTT.

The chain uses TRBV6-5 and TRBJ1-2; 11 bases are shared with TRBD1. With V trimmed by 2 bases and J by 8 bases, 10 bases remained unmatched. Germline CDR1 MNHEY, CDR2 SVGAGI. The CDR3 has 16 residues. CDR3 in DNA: TGTGCCAGCAGTTACGGACAGGGGGCAATACTGGGAGGCTACACCTTC. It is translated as CASSYGQGAILGGYTF.

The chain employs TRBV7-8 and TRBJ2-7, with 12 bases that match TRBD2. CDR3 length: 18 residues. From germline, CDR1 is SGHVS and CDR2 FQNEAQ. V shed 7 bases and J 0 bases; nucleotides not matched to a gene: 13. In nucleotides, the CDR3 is TGTGCCAGCACCCTGACTAGCGGGGGCCCGACCGGCTCCTACGAGCAGTACTTC. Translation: CASTLTSGGPTGSYEQYF.

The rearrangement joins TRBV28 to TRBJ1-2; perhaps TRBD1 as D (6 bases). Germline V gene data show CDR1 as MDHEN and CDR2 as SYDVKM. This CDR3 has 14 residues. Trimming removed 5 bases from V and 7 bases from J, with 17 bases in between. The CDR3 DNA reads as TGTGCCAGCAGTCTCCTCCGGGGGGCGGGTGGCTACACCTTC. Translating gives CASSLLRGAGGYTF.

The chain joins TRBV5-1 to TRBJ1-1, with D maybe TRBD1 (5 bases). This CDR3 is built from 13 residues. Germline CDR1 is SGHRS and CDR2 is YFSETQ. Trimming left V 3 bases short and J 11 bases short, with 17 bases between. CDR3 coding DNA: TGCGCCAGCAGCTACATTGGGGGAGAGGGGGCTTTCTTT. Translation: CASSYIGGEGAFF.

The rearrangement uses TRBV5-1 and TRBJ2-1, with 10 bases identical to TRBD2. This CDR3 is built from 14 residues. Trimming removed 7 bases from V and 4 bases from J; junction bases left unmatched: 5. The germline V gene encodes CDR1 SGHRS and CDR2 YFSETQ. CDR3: CASSERGGYNEQFF. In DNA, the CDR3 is TGCGCCAGCTCCGAGCGGGGGGGATACAATGAGCAGTTCTTC.

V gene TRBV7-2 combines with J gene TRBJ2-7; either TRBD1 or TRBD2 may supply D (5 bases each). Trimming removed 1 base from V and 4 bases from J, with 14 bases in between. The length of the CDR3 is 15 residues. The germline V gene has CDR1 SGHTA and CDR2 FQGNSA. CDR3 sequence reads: CASSLVAQGEYEQYF. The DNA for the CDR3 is TGTGCCAGCAGCTTAGTAGCCCAGGGAGAATACGAGCAGTACTTC.

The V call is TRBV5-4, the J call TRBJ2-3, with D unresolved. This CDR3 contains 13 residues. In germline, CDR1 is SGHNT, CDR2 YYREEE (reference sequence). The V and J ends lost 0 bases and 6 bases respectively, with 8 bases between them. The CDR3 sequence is CASSLANVDTQYF. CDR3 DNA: TGTGCCAGCAGCTTGGCTAATGTGGATACGCAGTATTTT.

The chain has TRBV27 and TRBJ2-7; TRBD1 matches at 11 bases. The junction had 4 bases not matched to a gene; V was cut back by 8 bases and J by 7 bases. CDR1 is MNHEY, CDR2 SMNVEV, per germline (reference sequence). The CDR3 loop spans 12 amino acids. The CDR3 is CASGTGGREQYF. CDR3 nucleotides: TGTGCCAGCGGGACAGGGGGAAGGGAGCAGTACTTC.